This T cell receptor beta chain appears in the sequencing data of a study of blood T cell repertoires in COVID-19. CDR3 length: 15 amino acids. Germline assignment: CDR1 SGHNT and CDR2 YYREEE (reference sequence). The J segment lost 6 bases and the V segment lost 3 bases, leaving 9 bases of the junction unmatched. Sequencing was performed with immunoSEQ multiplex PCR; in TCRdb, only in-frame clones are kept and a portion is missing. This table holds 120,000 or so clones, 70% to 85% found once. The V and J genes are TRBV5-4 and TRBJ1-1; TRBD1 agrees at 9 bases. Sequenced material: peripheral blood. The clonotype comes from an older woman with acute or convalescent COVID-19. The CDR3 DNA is TGTGCCAGCAGCTACCGGGACAGGGTCAGCTCTGAAGCTTTCTTT. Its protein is CASSYRDRVSSEAFF. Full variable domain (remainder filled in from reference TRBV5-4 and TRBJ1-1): ETGVTQSPTHLIKTRGQQVTLRCSSQSGHNTVSWYQQALGQGPQFIFQYYREEENGRGNFPPRFSGLQFPNYSSELNVNALELDDSALYLCASSYRDRVSSEAFFGQGTRLTVV.